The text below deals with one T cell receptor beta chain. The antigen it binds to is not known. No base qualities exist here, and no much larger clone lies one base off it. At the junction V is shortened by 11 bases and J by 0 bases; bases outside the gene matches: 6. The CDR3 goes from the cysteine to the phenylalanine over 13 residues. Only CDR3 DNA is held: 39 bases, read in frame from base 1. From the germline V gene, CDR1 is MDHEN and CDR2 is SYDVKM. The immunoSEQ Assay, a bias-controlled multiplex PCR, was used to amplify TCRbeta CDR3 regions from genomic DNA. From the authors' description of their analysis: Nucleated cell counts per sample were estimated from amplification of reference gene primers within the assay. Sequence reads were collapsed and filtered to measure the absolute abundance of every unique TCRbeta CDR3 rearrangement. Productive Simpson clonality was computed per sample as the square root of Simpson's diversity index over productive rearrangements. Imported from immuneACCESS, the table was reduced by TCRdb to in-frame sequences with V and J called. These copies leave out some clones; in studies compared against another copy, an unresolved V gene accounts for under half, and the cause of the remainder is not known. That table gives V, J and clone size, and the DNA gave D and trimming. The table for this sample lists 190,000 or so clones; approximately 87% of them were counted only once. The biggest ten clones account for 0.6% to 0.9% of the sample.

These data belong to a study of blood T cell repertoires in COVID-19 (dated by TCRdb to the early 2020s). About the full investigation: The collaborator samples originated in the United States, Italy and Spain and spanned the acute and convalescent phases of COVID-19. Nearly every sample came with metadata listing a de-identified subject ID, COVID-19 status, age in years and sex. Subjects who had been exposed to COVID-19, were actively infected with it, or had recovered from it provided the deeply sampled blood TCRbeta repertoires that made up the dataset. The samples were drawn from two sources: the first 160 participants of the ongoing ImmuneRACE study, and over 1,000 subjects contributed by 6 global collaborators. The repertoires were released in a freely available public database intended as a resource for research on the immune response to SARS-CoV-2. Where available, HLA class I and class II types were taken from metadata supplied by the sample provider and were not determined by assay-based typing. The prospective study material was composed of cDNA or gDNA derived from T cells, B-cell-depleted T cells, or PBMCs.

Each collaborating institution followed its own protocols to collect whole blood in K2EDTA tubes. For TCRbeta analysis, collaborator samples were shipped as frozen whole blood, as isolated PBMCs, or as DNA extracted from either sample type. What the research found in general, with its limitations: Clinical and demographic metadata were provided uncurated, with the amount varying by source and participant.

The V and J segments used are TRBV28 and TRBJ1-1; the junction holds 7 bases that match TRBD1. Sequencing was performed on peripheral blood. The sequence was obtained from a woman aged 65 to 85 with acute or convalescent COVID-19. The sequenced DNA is TGTGCCGCAAGAACAGGGGTGAACACTGAAGCTTTCTTT. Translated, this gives CAARTGVNTEAFF. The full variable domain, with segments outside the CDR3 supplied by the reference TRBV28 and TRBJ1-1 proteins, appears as DVKVTQSSRYLVKRTGEKVFLECVQDMDHENMFWYRQDPGLGLRLIYFSYDVKMKEKGDIPEGYSVSREKKERFSLILESASTNQTSMYLCAARTGVNTEAFFGQGTRLTVV.